This T cell receptor beta chain stems from a study of molecular identifiers for immune sequencing clone quantification. Study observations and caveats: In naive cells, clones above 20 RNA copies held under 1% of molecules, whereas in effector cells they held over 98%.

This CDR3 is built from 16 residues. Per germline, CDR1 LGHNA and CDR2 YSLEER. Trimming pared 0 bases from V and 6 bases from J, leaving 15 bases between. TCRdb processed the PCR reads anew with MiXCR; each CDR3 protein has one entry. The sample lists roughly 86,000 distinct CDR3 sequences, around 20% occurring once. This clonotype was seen many times. Its antigen is unknown. The receptor comes from a human donor in good health. Some libraries in this study had Jurkat cell RNA spiked in. The sample was naive CD8+ T cells from blood, with Jurkat cell RNA spiked in. Specified subset: FACS-sorted CD8+CD4-CCR7+CD45RA+ naive T cells. The rearrangement uses TRBV4-3 and TRBJ2-1; no clear D. The CDR3 spells CASSQEGLPLINEQFF. In DNA, the CDR3 is TGCGCCAGCAGCCAAGAGGGTCTACCGCTAATCAATGAGCAGTTCTTC.